This T cell receptor (beta chain) was observed in a study of STAT5B mutations in CD4+ large granular lymphocyte leukemia. Here immunoSEQ multiplex PCR was the method, and the copy in TCRdb shows in-frame clones only, minus some. The table includes about 38,000 clones, 75% to 85% detected once. Per the germline V gene, CDR1 is KGHSH and CDR2 is LQKENI. CDR3 length equals 15 residues. V was shortened by 2 bases and J by 5 bases, with 10 bases between the two germline ends. This receptor was taken from a human donor in good health. The chain is built from TRBV18 and TRBJ1-6, with a weak D call TRBD1 (5 bases). The sequenced sample was CD4+ T cells from blood buffy coats. The DNA for the CDR3 is TGTGCCAGCTCACCAGGGAAGGGGAATAATTCACCCCTCCACTTT. It yields the protein CASSPGKGNNSPLHF.